The 10 T cell receptor beta chains given below trace back to one sample, sequenced in a study of CD8+ T cells in alopecia areata. cDNA serving as the sequencing template came from extracted, reverse transcribed RNA. Clones were sequenced by immunoSEQ multiplex PCR, and TCRdb holds only the in-frame ones, with some missing. The profile covers roughly 200,000 clones, with approximately 62% appearing a single time and approximately 1.7% taken by the ten largest. The material was CD4+ T cells sorted from blood, obtained at week 0. The receptors come from a human donor with alopecia areata.

This clone was counted at least ten times. J is TRBJ2-5 and V is TRBV5-1; no clear D. V was trimmed by 2 bases and J by 1 base, leaving 9 bases between them. This CDR3 is 14 amino acids long. Germline V lookup: CDR1 SGHRS, CDR2 YFSETQ. The CDR3 loop reads CASSFRAVQETQYF. As DNA, the CDR3 is TGCGCCAGCAGCTTTAGGGCGGTCCAAGAGACCCAGTACTTC. Full variable domain (rest looked up from reference TRBV5-1 and TRBJ2-5): KAGVTQTPRYLIKTRGQQVTLSCSPISGHRSVSWYQQTPGQGLQFLFEYFSETQRNKGNFPGRFSGRQFSNSRSEMNVSTLELGDSALYLCASSFRAVQETQYFGPGTRLLVL.

The rearrangement links TRBV29-1 to TRBJ1-1; D is perhaps TRBD1 (5 bases). CDR1 is SQVTM, CDR2 ANQGSEA, per germline. The CDR3 extends over 14 amino acids. V dropped 5 bases and J dropped 0 bases, with 13 bases sitting between them. This CDR3 reads CSVSWGTMNTEAFF. CDR3 in DNA: TGCAGCGTTTCTTGGGGCACCATGAACACTGAAGCTTTCTTT.

This chain uses TRBV7-2 with TRBJ2-2; D remains unclear. From germline, CDR1 is SGHTA and CDR2 FQGNSA. This CDR3 is 12 amino acids long. V gave up 5 bases and J gave up 6 bases, with 7 bases separating them. This CDR3 is CASSPDPGELFF. As DNA, the CDR3 is TGTGCCAGCAGCCCCGACCCCGGGGAGCTGTTTTTT.

This chain uses TRBV30 with TRBJ2-1; TRBD1 matches 7 bases. The CDR3 runs to 14 residues. The J segment lost 3 bases and the V segment lost 3 bases, leaving 5 bases of the junction unmatched. CDR1 GTSNPN and CDR2 SVGIG come from the germline V gene (reference sequence). CDR3 in amino acids: CAWRGQTYYNEQFF. CDR3 sequence (DNA): TGTGCCTGGAGGGGACAGACGTACTACAATGAGCAGTTCTTC. Drawing the rest from reference TRBV30 and TRBJ2-1, the complete variable domain is SQTIHQWPATLVQPVGSPLSLECTVEGTSNPNLYWYRQAAGRGLQLLFYSVGIGQISSEVPQNLSASRPQDRQFILSSKKLLLSDSGFYLCAWRGQTYYNEQFFGPGTRLTVL.

The chain recombines TRBV5-1 with TRBJ1-2; no clear D. V lost 0 bases, J lost 3 bases, and 9 bases lay in between. The CDR3 has 14 residues. The germline CDR1 and CDR2 sequences are SGHRS and YFSETQ. The CDR3 is CASSLGQEYYGYTF. The CDR3 DNA reads as TGCGCCAGCAGCTTGGGGCAGGAATACTATGGCTACACCTTC.

The chain recombines TRBV6-6 with TRBJ1-6; D is unresolved. The CDR3 spans 13 residues. Trimming removed 6 bases at V and 6 bases at J, with 9 bases between. CDR1 MNHNY and CDR2 SVGAGI come from the germline V gene (reference sequence). In DNA, the CDR3 is TGTGCCAGCAGCGAAAGTGGTAATTCACCCCTCCACTTT. Translated: CASSESGNSPLHF.

The CDR3 loop is CASSQGAGPEETQYF. The CDR3 DNA reads as TGTGCCAGCAGCCAAGGCGCGGGGCCGGAGGAGACCCAGTACTTC. The rearrangement joins TRBV14 to TRBJ2-5, with D maybe TRBD2 (6 bases). The CDR3 is 15 amino acids. CDR1 SGHDN and CDR2 FVKESK come from the germline V gene. The germline V and J ends were trimmed by 1 base and 5 bases, with 14 bases remaining between them.

To note about this clone: The same CDR3 can be traced to other DNA sequences in this sample. In nucleotides, the CDR3 is TGTGCCAGCAGCGTGACAGACTCCTATAATTCACCCCTCCACTTT. Translation: CASSVTDSYNSPLHF. This sequence joins TRBV9 and TRBJ1-6; D perhaps matches TRBD1 (5 bases). Germline CDR1 and CDR2: SGDLS and YYNGEE. The ends were cut back, 2 bases at V and 0 bases at J, with 6 bases in the middle. The CDR3 has 15 residues.

In its sample, this clone was seen once. The rearrangement links TRBV5-1 to TRBJ2-3; the D gene is possibly TRBD1 (5 bases). The V end lost 5 bases, the J end lost 3 bases, and 10 bases lay between the germline ends. This CDR3 contains 13 residues. Germline V lookup: CDR1 SGHRS, CDR2 YFSETQ. The CDR3 sequence: CASSSQGTDTQYF. CDR3 DNA: TGCGCCAGCAGTTCGCAGGGTACAGATACGCAGTATTTT.

This chain uses TRBV2 with TRBJ2-6, with D perhaps matching TRBD1 (5 bases). The germline gives CDR1 SNHLY, CDR2 FYNNEI. Trimming took off 6 bases at V and 0 bases at J, with 9 bases between the two ends. This CDR3 region has 15 residues. CDR3 protein: CASSEDISGANVLTF. Written as DNA, the CDR3 is TGTGCCAGCAGCGAGGACATCTCTGGGGCCAACGTCCTGACTTTC.